The text below deals with one T cell receptor beta chain. Survey level was the resolution at which the v3.0 immunoSEQ assay ran. Sequencing of each sample targeted roughly 40,000-55,000 T-cell genomes. Method: immunoSEQ multiplex PCR; TCRdb's copy keeps in-frame clones and lacks some. The data contain 30,000 to 40,000 clones, more than 60% of them singletons. The sample originates from a study of long-term antiretroviral therapy in people with HIV. With V trimmed by 0 bases and J by 9 bases, 14 bases remained unmatched. CDR1 and CDR2 from the germline V gene are SGHAT and FQNNGV. CDR3 size: 17 residues.

This specimen was unsorted PBMCs, taken 2 years after starting antiretroviral therapy. V is TRBV11-2 and J is TRBJ2-5; 9 bases agree with TRBD2. This sequence originates from a woman in her 50s with HIV. The CDR3 sequence: CASSLERGGRELGAQYF. For the CDR3, the DNA is TGTGCCAGCAGCTTAGAGCGGGGGGGCAGGGAACTCGGGGCCCAGTACTTC.